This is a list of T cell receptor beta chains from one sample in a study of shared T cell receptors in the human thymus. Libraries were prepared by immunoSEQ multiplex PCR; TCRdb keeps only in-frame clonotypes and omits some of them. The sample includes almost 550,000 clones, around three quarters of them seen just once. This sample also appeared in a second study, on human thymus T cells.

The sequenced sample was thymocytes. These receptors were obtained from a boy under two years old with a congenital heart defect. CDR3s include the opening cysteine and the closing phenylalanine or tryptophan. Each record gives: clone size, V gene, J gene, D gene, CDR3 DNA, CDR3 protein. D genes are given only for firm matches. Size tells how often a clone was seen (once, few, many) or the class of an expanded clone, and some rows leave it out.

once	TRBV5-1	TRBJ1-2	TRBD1	TGCGCCAGCAGCTTAGGACAGGGGGCCTTCTATGGCTACACCTTC	CASSLGQGAFYGYTF
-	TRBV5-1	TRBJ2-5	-	TGCGCCAGCAGCTTGCCCTCGACAGATTTATACCAAGAGACCCAGTACTTC	CASSLPSTDLYQETQYF
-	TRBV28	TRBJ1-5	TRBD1	TGTGCCAGCAGGCGGAGACAGGGGACCAGCAATCAGCCCCAGCATTTT	CASRRRQGTSNQPQHF
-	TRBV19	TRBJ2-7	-	TGTGCCAGTAGCCCAGGGGGGAGTAAGTACTTC	CASSPGGSKYF
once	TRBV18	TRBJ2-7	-	TGTGCCAGCTCACCCGTCTCGGATGGGCACTACGAGCAGTACTTC	CASSPVSDGHYEQYF
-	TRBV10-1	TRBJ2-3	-	TGCGCCAGCAGTGAGCCGCAGGGATATACGCAGTATTTT	CASSEPQGYTQYF
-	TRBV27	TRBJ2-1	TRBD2	TGTGCCAGCAGGGTGGCGGGAGGGGACAATGAGCAGTTCTTC	CASRVAGGDNEQFF
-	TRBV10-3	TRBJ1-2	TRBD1	TGTGCCATCAGTCAGGGACAGGGGGATGGCTACACCTTC	CAISQGQGDGYTF
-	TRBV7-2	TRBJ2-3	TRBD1	TGTGCCAGCAGCTTTCTTTCGGACAGGGGGGGCACAGATACGCAGTATTTT	CASSFLSDRGGTDTQYF
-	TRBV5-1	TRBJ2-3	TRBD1	TGCGCCAGCAGCTCGGACAGGGGGCTGGTCACAGATACGCAGTATTTT	CASSSDRGLVTDTQYF